A single T cell receptor (beta chain) is shown here with its context. These data originate in a study of blood T cells in healthy people across ages. The donors, aged roughly 6 to 95, were healthy Caucasians from Russia. A sample-barcoded 5' primer and a J-beta primer mix were used in a second PCR of roughly 7 to 11 cycles. One entry per CDR3 protein, called by TCRdb with MiXCR from the 5' RACE reads. The profile covers 700,000 to 800,000 distinct CDR3 sequences, with roughly 44% appearing a single time and around 20% taken by the ten largest. Germline lookup yields CDR1 LGHDT and CDR2 YNNKEL (reference sequence). The CDR3 covers 14 residues. With 1 base removed from V and 7 bases from J, the gap between germline ends came to 11 bases.

The TCR originated in an older woman in good health. The chain has TRBV3-1 and TRBJ2-1; D remains unclear. Specimen: blood. Here the CDR3 DNA reads TGTGCCAGCAGCCAAGGCCTAGTGTTTAATGAGCAGTTCTTC. Its translation is CASSQGLVFNEQFF.